This T cell receptor beta chain is drawn from a study of metastatic and nonmetastatic thyroid tumors. At the level of the study: Repertoire comparisons spanned blood and tumor or nodule tissue from malignant and benign thyroid patients. Overall study results and limits: Reportedly, malignant thyroid tumors had significantly higher TCR beta diversity than benign nodules, in blood and tumor.

The CDR3 length is 16 residues. CDR1 DFQATT and CDR2 SNEGSKA come from the germline V gene (reference sequence). On this clone itself: Its antigen remains unknown. One end of the junction is discordant with germline, which a read error may explain. Other DNA sequences of this sample code for an identical CDR3.

TCRdb re-clonotyped the PCR reads via MiXCR. This table has approximately 41,000 clones, 28% appearing once. There were no patients who had received any treatment before thyroid surgery. This receptor was obtained from a male donor with papillary thyroid cancer or a benign thyroid nodule (not recorded which). Some clones in this sample may be carry-over from other donors' samples. The sample comprised blood. The gene calls are TRBV20-1 and TRBJ2-2; 8 nucleotides match TRBD1. The CDR3 DNA reads as TGCAGTGCCTCAGGGCCCGGGACAGGTGTCACCGGTGAGCTGTTTTTT. Its protein product is CSASGPGTGVTGELFF.